These T cell receptor beta chains were read from a single sample in a study of early T cells in non-severe SARS-CoV-2 infection. TCRdb independently ran MiXCR on the 5' RACE reads; one entry per CDR3 protein. The sample shows about 67,000 distinct CDR3 sequences, around 10% of them seen only once. Sequenced material: whole blood. The receptors shown here come from an adult who was a healthcare worker with PCR-confirmed SARS-CoV-2 infection or an uninfected control (not recorded which). The CDR3 runs from the conserved cysteine through the conserved F or W. The D gene is left open where the match is weak. Only some rows state a clone size, as once, few, many or a class for expanded clones.

CDR3 DNA,CDR3 protein,J gene,V gene,D gene,clone size
TGTGCCAGCAGCTTAGACCGTAGGTACGAGCAGTACTTC,CASSLDRRYEQYF,TRBJ2-7,TRBV7-8,NA,many
TGTGCCAGCAGCCTCGGACTAGCGGTCTCCTACGAGCAGTACTTC,CASSLGLAVSYEQYF,TRBJ2-7,TRBV6-2/TRBV6-3,TRBD2,NA
TGTGCCAGCAGCCTGCGGGGGGACTTATCCACAGATACGCAGTATTTT,CASSLRGDLSTDTQYF,TRBJ2-3,TRBV7-8,TRBD2,many
TGTGCCAGCAGTTACTCGAGGGACACCGGGGAGCTGTTTTTT,CASSYSRDTGELFF,TRBJ2-2,TRBV6-5,NA,many
TGCAGTGCTAGGAGGGGGGGTCCCGAGCAGTACTTC,CSARRGGPEQYF,TRBJ2-7,TRBV20-1,NA,many
TGTGCCAGCAGCTTGGGAGTGCCGGGATATGGCTACACCTTC,CASSLGVPGYGYTF,TRBJ1-2,TRBV5-6,NA,NA
TGTGCCATCAGTGCAAGCCGCGGACAGGGGACCGTTCACACTGAAGCTTTCTTT,CAISASRGQGTVHTEAFF,TRBJ1-1,TRBV10-3,TRBD1,many
TGTGCCAGCAGTGAAGCGCTCGGCACCTCCTACAATGAGCAGTTCTTC,CASSEALGTSYNEQFF,TRBJ2-1,TRBV2,NA,many
TGCAGCGTTGAATTACAGGGCTACGAGCAGTACTTC,CSVELQGYEQYF,TRBJ2-7,TRBV29-1,NA,few
TGCAGCGTTGAAGAGTATGGGGGGGGTACGTTCGAGCAGTACTTC,CSVEEYGGGTFEQYF,TRBJ2-7,TRBV29-1,TRBD2,many
TGTGCCAGCAGCTCCACTAGCGGGAGATTATACGAGCAGTACTTC,CASSSTSGRLYEQYF,TRBJ2-7,TRBV7-6,TRBD2,many
TGTGCCACCAGTGATCGGACAGGGGGGTCAGATACGCAGTATTTT,CATSDRTGGSDTQYF,TRBJ2-3,TRBV24-1,TRBD1,few
TGTGCCACCCGAAACGGGGGCGTACACGAGCAGTACTTC,CATRNGGVHEQYF,TRBJ2-7,TRBV28,NA,NA
TGTGCCGGGCAGGGTCGTAAAGGCACTGAAGCTTTCTTT,CAGQGRKGTEAFF,TRBJ1-1,TRBV21-1,NA,few
TGTGCCAGCAGGAAGACAGGGCACCACGAGCAGTACTTC,CASRKTGHHEQYF,TRBJ2-7,TRBV21-1,NA,NA
TGTGCCATCAGCCTAGCGGGAGGCCAGGATGAGCAGTTCTTC,CAISLAGGQDEQFF,TRBJ2-1,TRBV10-3,TRBD2,NA
TGCGCCAGCAGCTTCTCAGCTAACTATGGCTACACCTTC,CASSFSANYGYTF,TRBJ1-2,TRBV5-1,NA,many
TGTGCCAGCAGTGAATTAAGTAGCGGTCTATACTACAATGAGCAGTTCTTC,CASSELSSGLYYNEQFF,TRBJ2-1,TRBV25-1,NA,many
TGCAGCGCTGGAGGACCCGGGGAGCTGTTTTTT,CSAGGPGELFF,TRBJ2-2,TRBV29-1,NA,NA
TGTGCCAGCAGCTCTATCGTCGGGGGCGAGGGTGGGAGAGAGACCCAGTACTTC,CASSSIVGGEGGRETQYF,TRBJ2-5,TRBV11-2,NA,NA
TGTGCCAGCAGCCAAGAATCGGCAGGGGGATGGGCTTTCTTT,CASSQESAGGWAFF,TRBJ1-1,TRBV3-1,TRBD1,many
TGTGCCAGCAGTGAAGAGGGGGCTTCTGGAAACACCATATATTTT,CASSEEGASGNTIYF,TRBJ1-3,TRBV6-1,TRBD1,NA
TGTGCCAGCAGCCCTGAGTTCTTC,CASSPEFF,TRBJ2-1,TRBV7-9,NA,NA
TGTGCCATCAGTGCCCCTAGCGGAACCTACAATGAGCAGTTCTTC,CAISAPSGTYNEQFF,TRBJ2-1,TRBV10-3,TRBD2,many